A selection of T cell receptor beta chains follows, all from one sample in a study of T cell repertoires in cytomegalovirus infection. TCRdb called the reads again in MiXCR, with one record for every CDR3 protein. The table includes 200,000 to 300,000 distinct CDR3 sequences, about 12% detected once. The sample was PBMCs. Every receptor here comes from a human donor in good health (CMV status not recorded). Some clones in this sample may be carry-over from other donors' samples. Each CDR3 is given with its conserved first and last residue. The D gene is left open where the match is weak. The size of a clone is reported for some rows only, either as once, few or many, or as a class for expanded clones.

j_call,d_call,clone_size,cdr3_length,v_call,cdr3_aa,cdr3_nt
TRBJ1-5,TRBD1,once,15,TRBV2,CASSRGTGYNQPQHF,TGTGCCAGCAGCCGAGGGACAGGCTACAATCAGCCCCAGCATTTT
TRBJ1-6,NA,many,16,TRBV28,CASSSPMSSYNSPLHF,TGTGCCAGCAGTTCCCCGATGAGCTCCTATAATTCACCCCTCCACTTT
TRBJ1-2,NA,NA,13,TRBV9,CASSAQGASDLTF,TGTGCCAGCAGCGCACAGGGAGCGTCAGATCTCACCTTC
TRBJ1-4,NA,many,13,TRBV29-1,CSVRVATNEKLFF,TGCAGCGTCAGGGTTGCAACTAATGAAAAACTGTTTTTT
TRBJ1-1,NA,many,14,TRBV19,CASSPVVRGTEAFF,TGTGCCAGTAGTCCCGTAGTTCGGGGAACTGAAGCTTTCTTT
TRBJ1-1,NA,many,13,TRBV7-3,CASSPQVNTEAFF,TGTGCCAGCAGCCCCCAGGTGAACACTGAAGCTTTCTTT
TRBJ2-5,TRBD1,many,17,TRBV5-6,CASSFWTGGAGVETQYF,TGTGCCAGCAGCTTCTGGACAGGGGGCGCTGGGGTAGAGACCCAGTACTTC
TRBJ2-1,TRBD2,many,17,TRBV4-3,CASSQEASGRVYNEQFF,TGCGCCAGCAGCCAAGAGGCTAGCGGGAGGGTCTACAATGAGCAGTTCTTC
TRBJ2-5,TRBD2,many,14,TRBV28,CASSPGGYQETQYF,TGTGCCAGCAGTCCGGGGGGATACCAAGAGACCCAGTACTTC
TRBJ2-5,NA,few,14,TRBV2,CASSDNSVRETQYF,TGTGCCAGCAGTGACAACTCGGTGCGAGAGACCCAGTACTTC
TRBJ2-2,NA,many,14,TRBV7-3,CASSIRLGTGELFF,TGTGCCAGCAGCATCCGGCTAGGCACCGGGGAGCTGTTTTTT
TRBJ2-5,TRBD2,many,15,TRBV7-3,CASSLNGGGMETQYF,TGTGCCAGCAGCTTAAATGGCGGGGGGATGGAGACCCAGTACTTC
TRBJ2-7,NA,few,15,TRBV29-1,CSVATPGRGTYEQYF,TGCAGCGTAGCCACCCCGGGACGGGGAACCTACGAGCAGTACTTC
TRBJ2-7,TRBD1,many,16,TRBV28,CASSSSGTGVSYEQYF,TGTGCCAGCAGTTCGTCCGGGACAGGGGTATCCTACGAGCAGTACTTC
TRBJ1-1,NA,many,14,TRBV12-3/TRBV12-4,CASSFGSVGVEAFF,TGTGCCAGCAGTTTTGGTAGTGTGGGGGTTGAAGCTTTCTTT
TRBJ1-1,TRBD1,few,14,TRBV5-4,CASGDRALNTEAFF,TGTGCCAGCGGTGACAGGGCCCTGAACACTGAAGCTTTCTTT
TRBJ2-1,TRBD2,many,14,TRBV10-3,CAIRPGLASNEQFF,TGTGCCATCAGGCCGGGACTAGCGAGTAATGAGCAGTTCTTC
TRBJ2-7,TRBD2,NA,15,TRBV6-1,CASSESVSGIYEQYF,TGTGCCAGCAGTGAATCTGTTAGCGGGATATACGAGCAGTACTTC
TRBJ1-2,TRBD1,many,13,TRBV6-1,CASGEGTVYGYTF,TGTGCCAGTGGGGAAGGGACAGTCTATGGCTACACCTTC
TRBJ2-7,TRBD1,few,15,TRBV28,CASSPPGQVFYEQYF,TGTGCCAGCAGTCCTCCGGGACAGGTTTTTTACGAGCAGTACTTC
TRBJ1-2,TRBD1,NA,14,TRBV29-1,CSVEVQGVRDGYTF,TGCAGCGTTGAGGTGCAGGGGGTCAGGGATGGCTACACCTTC
TRBJ2-7,TRBD2,NA,14,TRBV5-1,CASGGREGLKEQYF,TGCGCCAGCGGTGGCCGGGAGGGCCTAAAGGAGCAGTACTTC
TRBJ2-3,NA,many,16,TRBV7-2,CASSPSPGGATDTQYF,TGTGCCAGCAGCCCTTCCCCTGGAGGGGCCACAGATACGCAGTATTTT
TRBJ2-5,TRBD1,many,16,TRBV7-3,CASSSGQGVYQETQYF,TGTGCCAGCAGCTCTGGACAGGGGGTTTACCAAGAGACCCAGTACTTC
TRBJ2-1,NA,many,16,TRBV7-2,CASSPDVGEIYNEQFF,TGTGCCAGCAGCCCAGATGTCGGGGAAATCTACAATGAGCAGTTCTTC
TRBJ2-7,NA,NA,14,TRBV19,CASSIDRQGLEQYF,TGTGCCAGTAGTATAGATCGACAGGGACTCGAGCAGTACTTC
TRBJ2-1,NA,NA,14,TRBV12-5,CASGLDVGYNEQFF,TGTGCTAGTGGTTTGGACGTCGGGTACAATGAGCAGTTCTTC
TRBJ1-3,NA,many,14,TRBV10-3,CATSETADIDTIYF,TGTGCCACCTCCGAGACAGCGGATATAGACACCATATATTTT
TRBJ2-7,TRBD2,many,16,TRBV7-2,CASSLAALAGTYEQYF,TGTGCCAGCAGCTTAGCTGCACTAGCGGGGACCTACGAGCAGTACTTC
TRBJ1-1,NA,NA,14,TRBV15,CATSRDLGNTEAFF,TGTGCCACCAGCAGAGATTTGGGGAACACTGAAGCTTTCTTT
TRBJ2-1,NA,NA,14,TRBV29-1,CSVGSGGSYNEQFF,TGCAGCGTTGGGTCCGGGGGATCCTACAATGAGCAGTTCTTC
TRBJ2-7,TRBD2,many,15,TRBV7-3,CASSSGLAGTDEQYF,TGTGCCAGCAGCAGCGGACTAGCGGGAACGGACGAGCAGTACTTC
TRBJ2-3,NA,few,15,TRBV19,CASSIAGPSTDTQYF,TGTGCCAGTAGTATCGCAGGGCCAAGCACAGATACGCAGTATTTT
TRBJ2-2,TRBD2,NA,15,TRBV4-3,CASSQDRGGAGELFF,TGCGCCAGCAGCCAAGATCGGGGGGGGGCCGGGGAGCTGTTTTTT
TRBJ1-2,NA,NA,13,TRBV6-6,CASSYEPRLGYTF,TGTGCCAGCAGTTACGAGCCGAGGTTAGGCTACACCTTC
TRBJ1-2,NA,few,15,TRBV6-1,CASSEGLERSYGYTF,TGTGCCAGCAGTGAAGGACTGGAGAGGAGCTATGGCTACACCTTC
TRBJ2-3,NA,few,14,TRBV29-1,CSVDWDTHPDTQYF,TGCAGCGTTGACTGGGACACCCACCCGGATACGCAGTATTTT
TRBJ2-7,TRBD2,many,12,TRBV6-6,CASRAGDYEQYF,TGTGCCAGCAGGGCGGGGGACTACGAGCAGTACTTC
TRBJ2-1,TRBD2,many,15,TRBV7-2,CASSPTPSGYNEQFF,TGTGCCAGCAGCCCAACACCTAGCGGCTACAATGAGCAGTTCTTC
TRBJ2-2,TRBD1,many,18,TRBV19,CASSGLMKGQDNTGELFF,TGTGCCAGTAGTGGCTTAATGAAGGGACAGGATAACACCGGGGAGCTGTTTTTT
TRBJ1-2,TRBD1,many,16,TRBV7-9,CAGTGGSANGDYGYTF,TGTGCCGGCACAGGGGGCTCAGCGAACGGCGACTATGGCTACACCTTC
TRBJ1-5,NA,NA,15,TRBV20-1,CSALGQPYSNQPQHF,TGCAGTGCACTTGGCCAGCCTTATAGCAATCAGCCCCAGCATTTT
TRBJ2-7,NA,many,15,TRBV10-3,CAISSSVRAGYEQYF,TGTGCCATCAGTTCCAGCGTACGGGCGGGCTACGAGCAGTACTTC
TRBJ1-3,NA,few,14,TRBV20-1,CSARDLLVGNTIYF,TGCAGTGCTAGAGATCTACTAGTAGGAAACACCATATATTTT
TRBJ2-7,NA,few,11,TRBV10-2,CASSENYEQYF,TGCGCCAGCAGTGAGAACTACGAGCAGTACTTC
TRBJ2-7,TRBD1,few,13,TRBV6-2/TRBV6-3,CASSYTGQGEQYF,TGTGCCAGCAGTTACACGGGACAGGGCGAGCAGTACTTC
TRBJ2-1,NA,many,16,TRBV20-1,CSARYQGPLSYNEQFF,TGCAGTGCTAGGTACCAGGGGCCGTTGTCCTACAATGAGCAGTTCTTC